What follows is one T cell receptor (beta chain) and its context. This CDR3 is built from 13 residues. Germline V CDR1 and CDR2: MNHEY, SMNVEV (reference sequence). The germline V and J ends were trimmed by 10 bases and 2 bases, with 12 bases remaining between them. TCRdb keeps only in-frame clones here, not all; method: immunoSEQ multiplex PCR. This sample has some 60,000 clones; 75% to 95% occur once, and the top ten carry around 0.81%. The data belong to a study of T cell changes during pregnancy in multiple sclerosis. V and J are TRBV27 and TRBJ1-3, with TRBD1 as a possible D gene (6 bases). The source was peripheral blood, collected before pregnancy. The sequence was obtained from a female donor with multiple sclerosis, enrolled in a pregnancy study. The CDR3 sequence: CATQQGPGNTIYF. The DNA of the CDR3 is TGTGCCACACAACAGGGACCTGGAAACACCATATATTTT.